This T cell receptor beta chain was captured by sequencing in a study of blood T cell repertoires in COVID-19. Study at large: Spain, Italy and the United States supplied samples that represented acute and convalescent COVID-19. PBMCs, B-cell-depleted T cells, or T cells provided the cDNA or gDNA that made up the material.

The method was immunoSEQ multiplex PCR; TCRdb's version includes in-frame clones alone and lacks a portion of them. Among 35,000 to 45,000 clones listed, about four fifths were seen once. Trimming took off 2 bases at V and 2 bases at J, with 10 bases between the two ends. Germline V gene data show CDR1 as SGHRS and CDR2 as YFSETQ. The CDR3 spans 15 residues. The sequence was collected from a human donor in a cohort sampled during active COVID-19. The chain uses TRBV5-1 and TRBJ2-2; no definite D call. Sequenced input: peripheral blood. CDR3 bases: TGCGCCAGCAGCTTCAATACAGTAAACACCGGGGAGCTGTTTTTT. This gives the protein CASSFNTVNTGELFF.